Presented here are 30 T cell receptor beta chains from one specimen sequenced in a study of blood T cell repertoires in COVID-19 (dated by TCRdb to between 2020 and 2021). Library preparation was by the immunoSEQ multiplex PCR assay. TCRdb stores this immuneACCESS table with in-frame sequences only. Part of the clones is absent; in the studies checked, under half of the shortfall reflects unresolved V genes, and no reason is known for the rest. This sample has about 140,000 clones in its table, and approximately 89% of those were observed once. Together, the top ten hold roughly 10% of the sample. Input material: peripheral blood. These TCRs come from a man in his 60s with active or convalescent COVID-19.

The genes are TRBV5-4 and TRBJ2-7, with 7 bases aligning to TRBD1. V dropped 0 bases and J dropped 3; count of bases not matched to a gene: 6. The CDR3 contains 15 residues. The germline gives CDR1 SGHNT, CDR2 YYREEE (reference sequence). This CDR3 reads CASSLDRGPSYEQYF. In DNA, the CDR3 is TGTGCCAGCAGCTTGGACAGGGGCCCTAGCTACGAGCAGTACTTC. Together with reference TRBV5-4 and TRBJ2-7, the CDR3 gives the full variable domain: ETGVTQSPTHLIKTRGQQVTLRCSSQSGHNTVSWYQQALGQGPQFIFQYYREEENGRGNFPPRFSGLQFPNYSSELNVNALELDDSALYLCASSLDRGPSYEQYFGPGTRLTVT.

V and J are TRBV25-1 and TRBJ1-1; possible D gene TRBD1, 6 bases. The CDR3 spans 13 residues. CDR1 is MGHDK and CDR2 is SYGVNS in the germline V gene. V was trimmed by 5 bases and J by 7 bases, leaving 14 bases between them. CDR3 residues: CASSREGDGEAFF. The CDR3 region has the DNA TGTGCCAGCAGTAGAGAGGGGGACGGTGAAGCTTTCTTT. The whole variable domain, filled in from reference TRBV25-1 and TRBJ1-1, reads EADIYQTPRYLVIGTGKKITLECSQTMGHDKMYWYQQDPGMELHLIHYSYGVNSTEKGDLSSESTVSRIRTEHFPLTLESARPSHTSQYLCASSREGDGEAFFGQGTRLTVV.

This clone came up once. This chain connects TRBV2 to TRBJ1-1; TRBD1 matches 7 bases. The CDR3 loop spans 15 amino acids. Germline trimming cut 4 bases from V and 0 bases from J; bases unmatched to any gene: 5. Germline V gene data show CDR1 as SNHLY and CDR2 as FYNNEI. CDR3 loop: CASSGQGRMNTEAFF. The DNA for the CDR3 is TGTGCCAGCAGTGGACAGGGAAGAATGAACACTGAAGCTTTCTTT. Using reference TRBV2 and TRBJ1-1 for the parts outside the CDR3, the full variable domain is EPEVTQTPSHQVTQMGQEVILRCVPISNHLYFYWYRQILGQKVEFLVSFYNNEISEKSEIFDDQFSVERPDGSNFTLKIRSTKLEDSAMYFCASSGQGRMNTEAFFGQGTRLTVV.

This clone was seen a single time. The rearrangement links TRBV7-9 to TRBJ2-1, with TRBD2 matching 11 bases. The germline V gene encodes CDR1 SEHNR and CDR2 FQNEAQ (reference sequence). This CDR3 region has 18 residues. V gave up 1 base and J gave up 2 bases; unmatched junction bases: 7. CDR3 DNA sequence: TGTGCCAGCAGCTTAGGACCTCCGGGACTAGCGGCCTACAATGAGCAGTTCTTC. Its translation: CASSLGPPGLAAYNEQFF.

The CDR3 DNA sequence: TGTGCCAGCAGCGTAGGGGGTGCGGGGAACACTGAAGCTTTCTTT. Residues: CASSVGGAGNTEAFF. The rearrangement uses TRBV9 and TRBJ1-1, with D unresolved. Germline V gene sequence: CDR1 SGDLS, CDR2 YYNGEE. This CDR3 comprises 15 residues. Trimming stripped 0 bases from V and 1 base from J, with 10 bases between.

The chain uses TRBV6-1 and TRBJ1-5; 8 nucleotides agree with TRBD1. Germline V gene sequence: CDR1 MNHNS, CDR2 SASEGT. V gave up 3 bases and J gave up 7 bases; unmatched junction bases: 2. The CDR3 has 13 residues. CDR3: CASSEDRAQPQHF. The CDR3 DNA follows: TGTGCCAGCAGTGAGGACAGGGCCCAGCCCCAGCATTTT.

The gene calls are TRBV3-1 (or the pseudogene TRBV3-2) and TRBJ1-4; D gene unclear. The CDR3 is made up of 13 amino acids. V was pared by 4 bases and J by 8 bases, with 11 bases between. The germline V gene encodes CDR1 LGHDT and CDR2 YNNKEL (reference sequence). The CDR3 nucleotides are TGTGCCAGCAGCCCCCCTCTCGAGGAAAAACTGTTTTTT. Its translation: CASSPPLEEKLFF.

The CDR3 DNA reads as TGTGCCAGCGGGGTTCAGCGGTACAATGAGCAGTTCTTC. The encoded protein is CASGVQRYNEQFF. The V and J genes are TRBV6-5 and TRBJ2-1, with a possible D match to TRBD2 (5 bases). V was cut by 8 bases and J by 4 bases, with 12 bases left in between. This CDR3 is built from 13 residues. Germline CDR1 is MNHEY and CDR2 is SVGAGI.

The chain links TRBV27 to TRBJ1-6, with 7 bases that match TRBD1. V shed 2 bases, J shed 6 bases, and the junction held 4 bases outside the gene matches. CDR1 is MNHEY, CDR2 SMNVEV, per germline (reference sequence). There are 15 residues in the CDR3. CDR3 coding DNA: TGTGCCAGCAGTTTAGGGGACAGACTTAATTCACCCCTCCACTTT. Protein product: CASSLGDRLNSPLHF.

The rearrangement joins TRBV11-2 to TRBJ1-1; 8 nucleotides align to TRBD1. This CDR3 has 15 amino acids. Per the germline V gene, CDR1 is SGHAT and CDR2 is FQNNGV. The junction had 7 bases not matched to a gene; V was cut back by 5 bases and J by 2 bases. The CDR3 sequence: CASSIYRGTNTEAFF. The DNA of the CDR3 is TGTGCCAGCAGCATCTACAGGGGGACCAACACTGAAGCTTTCTTT. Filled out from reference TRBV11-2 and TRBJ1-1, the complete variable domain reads EAGVAQSPRYKIIEKRQSVAFWCNPISGHATLYWYQQILGQGPKLLIQFQNNGVVDDSQLPKDRFSAERLKGVDSTLKIQPAKLEDSAVYLCASSIYRGTNTEAFFGQGTRLTVV.

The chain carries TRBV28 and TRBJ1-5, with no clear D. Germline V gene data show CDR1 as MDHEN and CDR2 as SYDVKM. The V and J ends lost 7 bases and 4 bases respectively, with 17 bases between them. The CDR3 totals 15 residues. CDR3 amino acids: CASITPGGENQPQHF. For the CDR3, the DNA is TGTGCCAGCATCACCCCGGGCGGGGAAAATCAGCCCCAGCATTTT. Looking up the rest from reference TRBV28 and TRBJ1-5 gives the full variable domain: DVKVTQSSRYLVKRTGEKVFLECVQDMDHENMFWYRQDPGLGLRLIYFSYDVKMKEKGDIPEGYSVSREKKERFSLILESASTNQTSMYLCASITPGGENQPQHFGDGTRLSIL.

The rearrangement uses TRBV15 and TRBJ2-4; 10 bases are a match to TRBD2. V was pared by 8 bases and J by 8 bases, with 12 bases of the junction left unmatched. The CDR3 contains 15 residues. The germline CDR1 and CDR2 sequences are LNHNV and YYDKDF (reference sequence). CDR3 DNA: TGTGCCACCGGACTAGCGGTCACAAGGGCTGACATTCAGTACTTC. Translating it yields CATGLAVTRADIQYF.

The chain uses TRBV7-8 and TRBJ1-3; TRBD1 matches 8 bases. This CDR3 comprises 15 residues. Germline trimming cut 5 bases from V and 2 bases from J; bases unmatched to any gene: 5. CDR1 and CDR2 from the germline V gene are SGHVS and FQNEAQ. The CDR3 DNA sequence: TGTGCCAGCAGCGCTCGACAGGGGCCTGGAAACACCATATATTTT. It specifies CASSARQGPGNTIYF. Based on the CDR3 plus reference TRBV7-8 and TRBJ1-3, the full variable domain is GAGVSQSPRYKVAKRGQDVALRCDPISGHVSLFWYQQALGQGPEFLTYFQNEAQLDKSGLPSDRFFAERPEGSVSTLKIQRTQQEDSAVYLCASSARQGPGNTIYFGEGSWLTVV.

The CDR3 DNA reads as TGTGCCAGCAGCCTAAGTCCGGGACAGGGGGACCACGAGCAGTACTTC. Translation: CASSLSPGQGDHEQYF. The chain recombines TRBV28 with TRBJ2-7; 11 bases are a match to TRBD1. This CDR3 region has 16 residues. Germline assignment: CDR1 MDHEN and CDR2 SYDVKM. Trimming took 6 bases from V and 5 from J; bases not matched to a gene: 12.

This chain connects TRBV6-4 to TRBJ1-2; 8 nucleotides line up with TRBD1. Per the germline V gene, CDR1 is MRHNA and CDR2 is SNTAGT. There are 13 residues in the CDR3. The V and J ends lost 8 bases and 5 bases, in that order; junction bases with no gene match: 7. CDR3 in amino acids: CASPQGAAYGYTF. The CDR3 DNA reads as TGTGCCAGCCCCCAGGGGGCAGCGTATGGCTACACCTTC.

The CDR3 nucleotides are TGTGCCAGCAGCCTCGGGACTAGCGGGACGATCTACAATGAGCAGTTCTTC. It yields the protein CASSLGTSGTIYNEQFF. The rearrangement links TRBV7-9 to TRBJ2-1; 13 bases agree with TRBD2. CDR1 is SEHNR, CDR2 FQNEAQ, per germline (reference sequence). This CDR3 comprises 17 residues. J was trimmed by 3 bases and V by 5 bases; bases with no gene match: 7.

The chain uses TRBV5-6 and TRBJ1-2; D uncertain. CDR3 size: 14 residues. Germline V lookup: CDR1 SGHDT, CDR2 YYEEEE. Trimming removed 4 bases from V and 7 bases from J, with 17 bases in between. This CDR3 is CASSIRAGSGGYTF. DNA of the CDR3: TGTGCCAGCAGCATTCGGGCGGGAAGCGGTGGCTACACCTTC.

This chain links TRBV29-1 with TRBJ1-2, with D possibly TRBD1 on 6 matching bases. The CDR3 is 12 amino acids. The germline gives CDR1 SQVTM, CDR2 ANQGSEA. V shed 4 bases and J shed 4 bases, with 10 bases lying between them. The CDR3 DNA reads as TGCAGCGTTGTCGAGACAGGCTATGGCTACACCTTC. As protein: CSVVETGYGYTF.

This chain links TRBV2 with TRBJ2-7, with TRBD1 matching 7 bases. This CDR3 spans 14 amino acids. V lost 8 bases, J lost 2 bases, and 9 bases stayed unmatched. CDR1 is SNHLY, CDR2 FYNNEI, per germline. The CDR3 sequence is CASGEYGQAYEQYF. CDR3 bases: TGTGCCAGCGGAGAATATGGACAGGCCTACGAGCAGTACTTC.

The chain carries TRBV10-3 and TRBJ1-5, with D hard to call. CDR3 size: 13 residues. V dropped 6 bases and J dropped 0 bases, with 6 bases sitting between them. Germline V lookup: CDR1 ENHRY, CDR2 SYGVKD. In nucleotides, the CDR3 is TGTGCCATCAGCACAGATAGCAATCAGCCCCAGCATTTT. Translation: CAISTDSNQPQHF.

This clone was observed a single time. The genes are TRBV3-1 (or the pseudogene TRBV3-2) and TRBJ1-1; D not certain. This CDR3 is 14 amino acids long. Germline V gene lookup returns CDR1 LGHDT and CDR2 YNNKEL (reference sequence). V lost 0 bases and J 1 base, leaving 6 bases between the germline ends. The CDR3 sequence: CASSQDAGNTEAFF. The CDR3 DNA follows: TGTGCCAGCAGCCAAGATGCAGGGAACACTGAAGCTTTCTTT.

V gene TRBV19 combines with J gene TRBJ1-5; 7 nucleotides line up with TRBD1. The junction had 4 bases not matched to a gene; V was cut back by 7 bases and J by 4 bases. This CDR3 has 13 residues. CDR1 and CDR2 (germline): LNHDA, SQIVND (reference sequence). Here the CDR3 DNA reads TGTGCCAGTATGGCAGGGGGTAATCAGCCCCAGCATTTT. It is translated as CASMAGGNQPQHF.

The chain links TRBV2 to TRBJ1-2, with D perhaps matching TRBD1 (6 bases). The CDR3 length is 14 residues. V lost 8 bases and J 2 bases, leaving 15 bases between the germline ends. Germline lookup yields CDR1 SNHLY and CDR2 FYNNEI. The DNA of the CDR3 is TGTGCCAGCTGCTGGACAGCTACAAACTATGGCTACACCTTC. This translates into CASCWTATNYGYTF.

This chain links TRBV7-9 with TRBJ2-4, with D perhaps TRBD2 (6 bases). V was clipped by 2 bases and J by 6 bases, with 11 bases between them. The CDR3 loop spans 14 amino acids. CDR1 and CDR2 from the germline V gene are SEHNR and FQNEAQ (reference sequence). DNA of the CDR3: TGTGCCAGCAGCTTACGGGAGTCAGGAAACATTCAGTACTTC. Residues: CASSLRESGNIQYF.

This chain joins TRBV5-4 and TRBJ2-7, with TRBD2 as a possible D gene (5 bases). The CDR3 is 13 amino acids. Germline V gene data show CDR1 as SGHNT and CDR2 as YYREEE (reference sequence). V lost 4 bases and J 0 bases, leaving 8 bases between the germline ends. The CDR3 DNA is TGTGCCAGCAGCGTCCGGGGCTCCTACGAGCAGTACTTC. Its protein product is CASSVRGSYEQYF.

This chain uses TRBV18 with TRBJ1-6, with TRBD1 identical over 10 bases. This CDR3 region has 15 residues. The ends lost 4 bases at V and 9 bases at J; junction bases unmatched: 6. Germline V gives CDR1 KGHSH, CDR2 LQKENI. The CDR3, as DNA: TGTGCCAGCTCACGCGGACAGGGGGAGACTTCACCCCTCCACTTT. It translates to CASSRGQGETSPLHF.

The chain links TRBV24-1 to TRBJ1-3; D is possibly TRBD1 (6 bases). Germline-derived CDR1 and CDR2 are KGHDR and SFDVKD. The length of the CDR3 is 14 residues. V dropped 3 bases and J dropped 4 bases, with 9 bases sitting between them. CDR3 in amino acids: CATSDATGGNTIYF. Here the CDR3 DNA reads TGTGCCACCAGTGATGCGACAGGCGGAAACACCATATATTTT.

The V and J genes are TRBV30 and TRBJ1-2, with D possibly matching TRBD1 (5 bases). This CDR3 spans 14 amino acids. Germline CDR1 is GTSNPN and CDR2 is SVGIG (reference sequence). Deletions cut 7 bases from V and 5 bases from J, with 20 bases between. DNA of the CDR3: TGTGCCTCCACGGGACTCTTAAGCCTTTATGGCTACACCTTC. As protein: CASTGLLSLYGYTF.

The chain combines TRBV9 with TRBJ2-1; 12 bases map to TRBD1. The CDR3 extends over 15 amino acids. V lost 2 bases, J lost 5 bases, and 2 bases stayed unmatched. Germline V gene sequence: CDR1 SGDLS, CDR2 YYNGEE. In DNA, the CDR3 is TGTGCCAGCAGCGTGGGACAGGGGGCTAACAATGAGCAGTTCTTC. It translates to CASSVGQGANNEQFF.

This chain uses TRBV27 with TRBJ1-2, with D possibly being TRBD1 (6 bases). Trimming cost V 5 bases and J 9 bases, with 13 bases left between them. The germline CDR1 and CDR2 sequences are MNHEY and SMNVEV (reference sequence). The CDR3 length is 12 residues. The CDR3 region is CASSLGGFRYTF. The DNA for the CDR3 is TGTGCCAGCAGTCTAGGGGGTTTTCGCTACACCTTC.